The rows below give T cell receptor beta chains drawn from one sample of a study of blood T cells in healthy people across ages. TCRdb analysed the 5' RACE reads with MiXCR anew, one entry per CDR3 protein. The sample consists of over a million distinct CDR3 sequences, 35% to 55% of them appearing once. Sequenced material: blood. Receptor source: a woman aged 60-75 years in good health. CDR3s include the opening cysteine and the closing phenylalanine or tryptophan. D genes are given only for firm matches. A clone size is listed for some rows: how often the clone was seen (once, few, many), or a class if it is expanded.

V	J	D	size	CDR3	DNA
TRBV5-1	TRBJ2-6	NA	NA	CASSQTRNSPSGANVLTF	TGCGCCAGCAGCCAGACCCGGAACAGCCCCTCTGGGGCCAACGTCCTGACTTTC
TRBV27	TRBJ2-7	NA	few	CASSSWPTYEQYF	TGTGCCAGCAGTTCCTGGCCGACATACGAGCAGTACTTC
TRBV20-1	TRBJ2-5	NA	NA	CSSSVQTQYF	TGCAGTTCCTCCGTACAGACCCAGTACTTC
TRBV10-3	TRBJ1-1	NA	NA	CAISESTRAGTEAFF	TGTGCCATCAGTGAGTCGACTCGGGCGGGCACTGAAGCTTTCTTT
TRBV7-2	TRBJ2-4	TRBD1	few	CASSAPGQPAKNIQYF	TGTGCCAGCAGCGCGCCGGGACAGCCGGCCAAAAACATTCAGTACTTC
TRBV7-2	TRBJ2-4	NA	many	CASSLRATPQSRDLQYF	TGTGCCAGCAGCTTACGAGCGACCCCCCAAAGTAGGGACCTTCAGTACTTC
TRBV14	TRBJ2-1	NA	NA	CASSHGTKGYNEQFF	TGTGCCAGCAGTCACGGGACCAAAGGATACAATGAGCAGTTCTTC
TRBV6-6	TRBJ2-1	NA	few	CASSHGGNNEQFF	TGTGCCAGCAGCCACGGAGGGAACAATGAGCAGTTCTTC
TRBV12-5	TRBJ2-7	NA	NA	CASGRGGSVNSYEQYF	TGTGCTAGTGGCCGAGGGGGTAGCGTTAACTCCTACGAGCAGTACTTC
TRBV12-3/TRBV12-4	TRBJ1-2	NA	NA	CASSPRESPNYGYTF	TGTGCCAGCAGTCCCCGCGAGAGCCCTAACTATGGCTACACCTTC
TRBV19	TRBJ2-3	NA	NA	CASSIGFGIRTDTQYF	TGTGCCAGTAGTATAGGTTTCGGGATTCGAACGGATACGCAGTATTTT
TRBV20-1	TRBJ2-4	TRBD2	few	CSALAGAKNIQYF	TGCAGTGCGCTAGCGGGAGCCAAAAACATTCAGTACTTC
TRBV20-1	TRBJ2-3	TRBD2	NA	CSAYTAGDSTDTQYF	TGCAGTGCTTACACAGCGGGAGATAGCACAGATACGCAGTATTTT
TRBV20-1	TRBJ2-7	TRBD2	few	CSARAGLAGGEQYF	TGCAGTGCTAGAGCCGGACTAGCGGGAGGCGAGCAGTACTTC
TRBV10-3	TRBJ2-5	NA	NA	CAISESVVRTETQYF	TGTGCCATCAGTGAGTCGGTGGTTCGGACGGAGACCCAGTACTTC
TRBV24-1	TRBJ2-1	NA	few	CATSDSGPGYNEQFF	TGTGCCACCAGTGATTCGGGACCCGGCTACAATGAGCAGTTCTTC
TRBV3-1	TRBJ2-5	NA	NA	CASSQARGRTQYF	TGTGCCAGCAGCCAAGCCCGGGGTAGGACCCAGTACTTC
TRBV5-1	TRBJ2-4	NA	NA	CASASGQGYGEQYF	TGCGCCAGCGCCTCAGGGCAGGGTTACGGGGAGCAGTACTTC
TRBV6-1	TRBJ2-7	NA	few	CASSEARGLSYEQYF	TGTGCCAGCAGTGAAGCGCGGGGCCTCTCCTACGAGCAGTACTTC
TRBV27	TRBJ2-1	NA	NA	CASSLGWDGEQFF	TGTGCCAGCAGTTTAGGTTGGGATGGTGAGCAGTTCTTC
TRBV21-1	TRBJ1-4	NA	few	CASSKERQTNNEKLFF	TGTGCCAGCAGCAAAGAGCGACAGACCAATAATGAAAAACTGTTTTTT
TRBV6-1	TRBJ1-6	NA	NA	CASNRSGVGSPLHF	TGTGCCAGCAACCGGTCCGGGGTTGGCTCACCCCTCCACTTT
TRBV24-1	TRBJ2-5	TRBD2	few	CATSDFLAGGPETQYF	TGTGCCACCAGTGATTTCCTAGCGGGAGGGCCGGAGACCCAGTACTTC
TRBV20-1	TRBJ2-6	NA	NA	CSARDLWAGANVLTF	TGCAGTGCTAGAGATCTTTGGGCTGGGGCCAACGTCCTGACTTTC
TRBV5-1	TRBJ2-7	TRBD1	few	CASSLAFPDRGRYEQYF	TGCGCCAGCAGCTTGGCATTCCCGGACAGGGGTCGTTACGAGCAGTACTTC
TRBV27	TRBJ2-7	TRBD2	NA	CASRRPGLATYEQYF	TGTGCCAGCAGGAGACCGGGACTAGCGACCTACGAGCAGTACTTC
TRBV12-3/TRBV12-4	TRBJ2-3	NA	few	CANSLSAAADTQYF	TGTGCCAACAGTCTCTCCGCGGCGGCAGATACGCAGTATTTT
TRBV29-1	TRBJ2-1	TRBD1	few	CSGTTGASYNEQFF	TGCAGCGGAACGACAGGGGCCTCCTACAATGAGCAGTTCTTC